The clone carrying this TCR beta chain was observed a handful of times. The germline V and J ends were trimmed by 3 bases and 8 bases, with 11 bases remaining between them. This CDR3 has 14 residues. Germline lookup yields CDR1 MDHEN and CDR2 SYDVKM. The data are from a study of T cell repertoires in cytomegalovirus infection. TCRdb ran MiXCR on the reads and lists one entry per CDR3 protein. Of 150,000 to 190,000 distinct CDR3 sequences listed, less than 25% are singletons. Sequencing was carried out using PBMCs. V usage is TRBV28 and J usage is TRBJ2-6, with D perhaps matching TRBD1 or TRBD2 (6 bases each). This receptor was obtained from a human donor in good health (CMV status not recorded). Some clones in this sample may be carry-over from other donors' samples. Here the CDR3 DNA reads TGTGCCAGCAGTTTTGGAGGGGGGACCAACGTCCTGACTTTC. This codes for CASSFGGGTNVLTF.